These 26 T cell receptor beta chains came from one sample sequenced in a study of vaccination and CD4 T cells after COVID-19 (dated by TCRdb to the early 2020s). The library relied on PCR. Sequencer: Illumina iSeq 100. DNA from cultured CD4+ T cells underwent TCR sequencing with the Oncomine TCR Beta short-read assay at the Johns Hopkins FTIC core. TCRdb took the public reads, trimmed them with fastp at Q25, ran MiXCR for clone calling and kept in-frame beta chains. Each CDR3 protein appears once, grouped with its most common genes and DNA. The sample table records about 9,600 distinct CDR3 sequences; 20% to 30% of these occur just once. More than 9.5% of the sample is held by the ten biggest clonotypes. No antigens are known for them. The meaning of the sample's treatment or condition label: roughly 11-day PBMC culture with coronavirus spike peptide pools or control peptides (ViraFEST assay). The starting material was CD4+ T cells from blood, cultured in vitro, obtained after SARS-CoV-2 vaccination. Source of these receptors: a human donor who had recovered from COVID-19.

CDR3 nucleotides: TGTGCCAGCAGCTTAACGGGACAGGGATCCTACAATGAGCAGTTCTTC. It is translated as CASSLTGQGSYNEQFF. V and J are TRBV7-3 and TRBJ2-1; the match to TRBD1 covers 9 bases. CDR1 is SGHTA, CDR2 FQGTGA, per germline. The CDR3 runs to 16 residues. V dropped 0 bases and J dropped 1; count of bases not matched to a gene: 1.

This clonotype has a handful of counts. The genes are TRBV5-4 and TRBJ1-1; no firm D call. V was cut by 0 bases and J by 0 bases, with 9 bases left in between. CDR1 is SGHNT and CDR2 is YYREEE in the germline V gene (reference sequence). The CDR3 consists of 15 residues. For the CDR3, the DNA is TGTGCCAGCAGCTTGGAGGGCGGAATGAACACTGAAGCTTTCTTT. Translated: CASSLEGGMNTEAFF.

The chain couples TRBV12-3 or TRBV12-4 to TRBJ1-1; D remains ambiguous. Trimming cost V 5 bases and J 8 bases, with 9 bases left between them. CDR3 size: 11 residues. CDR3 nucleotide sequence: TGTGCCAGCAGTGAGGCCATCGAAGCTTTCTTT. It is translated as CASSEAIEAFF.

This clonotype has only a few counts. This rearrangement joins TRBV7-8 to TRBJ1-2, with D unclear. The germline gives CDR1 SGHVS, CDR2 FQNEAQ. The length of the CDR3 is 12 residues. The ends were cut back, 2 bases at V and 8 bases at J, with 9 bases in the middle. This CDR3 reads CASSLYPGGYTF. CDR3 DNA sequence: TGTGCCAGCAGCTTATATCCGGGAGGCTACACCTTC.

The rearrangement joins TRBV7-9 to TRBJ2-1; no firm D call. This CDR3 is built from 14 residues. The germline V gene encodes CDR1 SEHNR and CDR2 FQNEAQ (reference sequence). V lost 3 bases to trimming and J lost 0 bases, with 6 bases between them. The CDR3: CASSLDSSYNEQFF. CDR3 in DNA: TGTGCCAGCAGCTTGGATAGCTCCTACAATGAGCAGTTCTTC.

This clonotype was detected only a few times. The rearrangement uses TRBV20-1 and TRBJ2-1; weak D call: TRBD1 (8 bases). The CDR3 has 16 amino acids. Germline V gives CDR1 DFQATT, CDR2 SNEGSKA (reference sequence). V was trimmed by 6 bases and J by 0 bases, leaving 18 bases between them. Written as DNA, the CDR3 is TGCAGTGCAATCGACAGGGGACTACTCTCCTACAATGAGCAGTTCTTC. This encodes CSAIDRGLLSYNEQFF.

This clonotype has a handful of counts. The chain is built from TRBV20-1 and TRBJ2-1; TRBD2 matches 9 bases. The junction had 12 bases not matched to a gene; V was cut back by 0 bases and J by 9 bases. The CDR3 is made up of 16 amino acids. Looked up from germline, CDR1 is DFQATT and CDR2 is SNEGSKA (reference sequence). CDR3 nucleotide sequence: TGCAGTGCTAGAGATCGTGTTAGCGGGAGATTGAGTGAGCAGTTCTTC. Its translation: CSARDRVSGRLSEQFF.

The V and J genes are TRBV18 and TRBJ2-7, with 8 bases fitting TRBD2. Germline V gene lookup returns CDR1 KGHSH and CDR2 LQKENI. The J segment lost 0 bases and the V segment lost 6 bases, leaving 10 bases of the junction unmatched. There are 16 residues in the CDR3. CDR3 region: CASSHRLAGLSYEQYF. Written as DNA, the CDR3 is TGTGCCAGCTCCCACCGGCTAGCGGGCCTCTCCTACGAGCAGTACTTC. The complete variable domain, with remaining parts taken from reference TRBV18 and TRBJ2-7, reads NAGVMQNPRHLVRRRGQEARLRCSPMKGHSHVYWYRQLPEEGLKFMVYLQKENIIDESGMPKERFSAEFPKEGPSILRIQQVVRGDSAAYFCASSHRLAGLSYEQYFGPGTRLTVT.

The J gene is TRBJ1-4, the V gene TRBV7-2; 9 positions agree with TRBD1. CDR1 and CDR2 from the germline V gene are SGHTA and FQGNSA. V trimming: 1 base; J trimming: 7 bases; junction bases outside the gene matches: 10. The CDR3 sequence is 17 residues long. The CDR3 spells CASSLGLTGGATEKLFF. In DNA form, the CDR3 reads TGTGCCAGCAGCTTAGGGCTCACAGGGGGCGCGACTGAAAAACTGTTTTTT.

This chain links TRBV9 with TRBJ2-3, with 12 bases matching TRBD1. V shed 4 bases, J shed 6 bases, and the junction held 9 bases outside the gene matches. Germline V gene data show CDR1 as SGDLS and CDR2 as YYNGEE. This CDR3 has 16 residues. CDR3 coding DNA: TGTGCCAGCAGCCCTCGAGGGACAGGGGGCTTGGATACGCAGTATTTT. It translates to CASSPRGTGGLDTQYF.

This clonotype was found a few times. The rearrangement joins TRBV4-2 to TRBJ2-3, with 8 bases fitting TRBD2. Germline CDR1 reads LGHNA; CDR2 reads YNFKEQ. The length of the CDR3 is 18 residues. With 0 bases clipped from V and 3 bases from J, the junction kept 11 bases outside the gene matches. CDR3 nucleotide sequence: TGTGCCAGCAGCCAAGATCTGGGGGCGGGCGGGAGGACAGATACGCAGTATTTT. This sequence encodes CASSQDLGAGGRTDTQYF.

The J gene is TRBJ2-5, the V gene TRBV29-1, with 9 bases fitting TRBD2. Germline V CDR1 and CDR2: SQVTM, ANQGSEA. CDR3 length: 11 residues. Trimming removed 7 bases from V and 5 bases from J; junction bases left unmatched: 2. DNA for the CDR3: TGCAGCGGCACTAGCGGGGAGACCCAGTACTTC. As protein: CSGTSGETQYF.

The V gene is TRBV7-2, the J gene TRBJ2-7; D is unresolved. The V end was cut by 5 bases, the J end by 2 bases, with 13 bases between. The CDR3 is 14 amino acids. Germline V CDR1 and CDR2: SGHTA, FQGNSA. The CDR3, as DNA: TGTGCCAGCAGCCCGCCAGGAAAACCCTACGAGCAGTACTTC. Translation gives CASSPPGKPYEQYF.

This clonotype was detected a few times. The chain joins TRBV15 to TRBJ2-7; TRBD2 agrees at 8 bases. Trimming took 3 bases from V and 4 from J; bases not matched to a gene: 2. The CDR3 is 13 residues long. Germline lookup yields CDR1 LNHNV and CDR2 YYDKDF (reference sequence). Written as DNA, the CDR3 is TGTGCCACCAGCAGGACGGGGGGGTACGAGCAGTACTTC. Its protein is CATSRTGGYEQYF.

This clonotype was observed a few times. CDR3: CASRPGTAYNEQFF. CDR3 sequence (DNA): TGTGCCAGCAGACCCGGGACAGCCTACAATGAGCAGTTCTTC. This chain links TRBV19 with TRBJ2-1; TRBD1 matches at 7 bases. This CDR3 has 14 amino acids. Germline loops: CDR1 LNHDA, CDR2 SQIVND (reference sequence). J lost 2 bases, V lost 9 bases, and 7 bases had no gene match. Supplemented by reference TRBV19 and TRBJ2-1, the full variable domain reads DGGITQSPKYLFRKEGQNVTLSCEQNLNHDAMYWYRQDPGQGLRLIYYSQIVNDFQKGDIAEGYSVSREKKESFPLTVTSAQKNPTAFYLCASRPGTAYNEQFFGPGTRLTVL.

The genes are TRBV7-2 and TRBJ2-5, with 12 bases matching TRBD2. Germline V gene sequence: CDR1 SGHTA, CDR2 FQGNSA. V dropped 5 bases and J dropped 4; count of bases not matched to a gene: 5. The CDR3 has 15 residues. The CDR3 loop is CASSHQGLAGETQYF. As DNA, the CDR3 is TGTGCCAGCAGCCACCAGGGACTAGCGGGAGAGACCCAGTACTTC.

V and J are TRBV7-9 and TRBJ2-5; 12 positions agree with TRBD2. After removal of 7 bases from V and 2 bases from J, the junction contained 5 bases not matched to a gene. Germline lookup yields CDR1 SEHNR and CDR2 FQNEAQ (reference sequence). The CDR3 runs to 15 residues. The CDR3 here is CASNLAGGLQETQYF. The CDR3 region has the DNA TGTGCCAGCAACCTAGCGGGAGGGCTTCAAGAGACCCAGTACTTC.

This clonotype has a handful of counts. The chain has TRBV27 and TRBJ1-2; D unresolved. The germline gives CDR1 MNHEY, CDR2 SMNVEV (reference sequence). V shed 4 bases and J shed 6 bases, with 15 bases lying between them. This CDR3 is 14 amino acids long. In DNA form, the CDR3 reads TGTGCCAGCAGTTCCCGCCCGGTTGGGAATGGCTACACCTTC. Translated: CASSSRPVGNGYTF.

The chain has TRBV19 and TRBJ1-5, with a possible D match to TRBD1 (5 bases). Per the germline V gene, CDR1 is LNHDA and CDR2 is SQIVND (reference sequence). The CDR3 is made up of 15 amino acids. V was trimmed by 3 bases and J by 10 bases, leaving 19 bases between them. CDR3 residues: CASSIPGLGVDPQHF. Here the CDR3 DNA reads TGTGCCAGTAGTATTCCGGGGTTAGGGGTAGATCCCCAGCATTTT.

This chain links TRBV19 with TRBJ1-5, with 8 bases that match TRBD1. CDR3 length equals 16 residues. V lost 7 bases, J lost 1 base, and 9 bases stayed unmatched. Germline CDR1 and CDR2: LNHDA and SQIVND (reference sequence). CDR3 sequence reads: CASKDRASGSNQPQHF. CDR3 sequence (DNA): TGTGCCAGTAAGGACAGGGCTTCTGGGAGCAATCAGCCCCAGCATTTT.

The chain joins TRBV2 to TRBJ1-1; 8 bases fit TRBD1. CDR1 is SNHLY, CDR2 FYNNEI, per germline. V shed 6 bases, J shed 3 bases, and the junction held 6 bases outside the gene matches. The CDR3 length is 14 residues. The DNA for the CDR3 is TGTGCCAGCAGCTCAGACAGGGGTTACACTGAAGCTTTCTTT. This gives the protein CASSSDRGYTEAFF.

The chain carries TRBV20-1 and TRBJ2-3; TRBD2 matches 8 bases. V dropped 0 bases and J dropped 7; count of bases not matched to a gene: 9. CDR3 length: 15 amino acids. Germline lookup yields CDR1 DFQATT and CDR2 SNEGSKA (reference sequence). CDR3 coding DNA: TGCAGTGCTAGAGACAGCGGGAGACGAGGAAATACGCAGTATTTT. This sequence encodes CSARDSGRRGNTQYF.

A word on this clonotype: Germline and junction disagree at one end, which may indicate a read error. The J gene is TRBJ1-1, the V gene TRBV7-9, with unresolved D. This CDR3 is built from 16 residues. Germline CDR1 is SEHNR and CDR2 is FQNEAQ (reference sequence). CDR3 nucleotide sequence: TGTGCCAGCCGCTTGGCGGGCGACGGGAGATATACTGAAGCTTTCTTT. Protein sequence: CASRLAGDGRYTEAFF.

In this sample, this clonotype turned up once. The V gene is TRBV6-2 or TRBV6-3, the J gene TRBJ2-5; possible D gene TRBD1, 7 bases. The CDR3 covers 15 residues. Looked up from germline, CDR1 is MNHEY and CDR2 is SVGEGT. The ends were cut back, 7 bases at V and 5 bases at J, with 20 bases in the middle. DNA for the CDR3: TGTGCCAGCAACCTCCGGGACTCCAGGGGGGAGACCCAGTACTTC. Protein sequence: CASNLRDSRGETQYF.

Sample share makes this clonotype medium-sized. The rearrangement links TRBV19 to TRBJ1-1; a weak D match, TRBD1 (6 bases). V dropped 3 bases and J dropped 4 bases, with 18 bases sitting between them. CDR3 size: 16 residues. Per the germline V gene, CDR1 is LNHDA and CDR2 is SQIVND (reference sequence). CDR3 sequence (DNA): TGTGCCAGTAGTATCCCTAGGGGGGGAACGGGCACTGAAGCTTTCTTT. This gives the protein CASSIPRGGTGTEAFF.

V is TRBV24-1 and J is TRBJ2-1; TRBD2 matches 7 bases. This CDR3 is 16 amino acids long. The germline CDR1 and CDR2 sequences are KGHDR and SFDVKD. J gave up 0 bases and V 5 bases, and 6 bases lay outside the gene matches. The CDR3 DNA reads as TGTGCCACCAGTGTTGGCGGGGGTAGCTCCTACAATGAGCAGTTCTTC. Protein sequence: CATSVGGGSSYNEQFF.